Below are 31 T cell receptor beta chains sequenced from a single sample in a study of cytomegalovirus exposure and HLA in healthy donors. The PCR was carried out with 60 Vbeta primers and 13 Jbeta primers. Here immunoSEQ multiplex PCR was the method, and the copy in TCRdb shows in-frame clones only, minus some. Altogether about 110,000 clones are present, about 70% being singletons, with the ten largest covering nearly 0.9%. The sample taken for sequencing was PBMCs. The source of these receptors is a woman younger than 45 in good health and CMV-seronegative.

This chain uses TRBV2 with TRBJ1-1; 12 nucleotides match TRBD1. This CDR3 has 17 amino acids. Germline-derived CDR1 and CDR2 are SNHLY and FYNNEI. V lost 7 bases and J lost 4; bases outside the gene matches: 13. CDR3 in amino acids: CASTLPGQGAGGTEAFF. The DNA of the CDR3 is TGTGCCAGCACCCTACCGGGACAGGGGGCGGGAGGCACTGAAGCTTTCTTT.

The CDR3 reads CASSGQGYGYTF. Written as DNA, the CDR3 is TGTGCCAGCAGTGGTCAGGGCTATGGCTACACCTTC. The gene calls are TRBV2 and TRBJ1-2, with D possibly being TRBD1 (5 bases). Germline CDR1 reads SNHLY; CDR2 reads FYNNEI. V gave up 4 bases and J gave up 4 bases, with 7 bases separating them. This CDR3 region has 12 residues.

The chain combines TRBV19 with TRBJ2-3, with TRBD2 identical over 13 bases. Germline CDR1 and CDR2: LNHDA and SQIVND (reference sequence). V lost 8 bases to trimming and J lost 3 bases; unmatched junction nucleotides: 8. The CDR3 sequence is 16 residues long. CDR3 sequence: CASLGLAGAETDTQYF. The CDR3 DNA sequence: TGTGCCAGTCTCGGACTAGCGGGAGCCGAGACAGATACGCAGTATTTT.

This chain connects TRBV5-1 to TRBJ2-5; unclear D gene. The germline CDR1 and CDR2 sequences are SGHRS and YFSETQ. V was trimmed by 1 base and J by 5 bases, leaving 12 bases between them. This CDR3 has 14 residues. The CDR3 region has the DNA TGCGCCAGCAGCTTGCTACTCCCACGGGAGACCCAGTACTTC. As protein: CASSLLLPRETQYF.

The CDR3 sequence: CASSLIAGGNNEQFF. The CDR3 DNA sequence: TGTGCCAGTAGTCTTATAGCGGGGGGGAACAATGAGCAGTTCTTC. The chain carries TRBV19 and TRBJ2-1; 11 bases agree with TRBD2. Germline CDR1 is LNHDA and CDR2 is SQIVND (reference sequence). The trim removed 5 bases at V and 5 bases at J, leaving 5 bases unmatched. There are 15 residues in the CDR3.

The CDR3 DNA is TGTGCCAGCGAGCAGGCCTACGAGCAGTACTTC. Translated: CASEQAYEQYF. The V call is TRBV6-1, the J call TRBJ2-7; no reliable D call. Germline CDR1 reads MNHNS; CDR2 reads SASEGT. The V and J ends lost 8 bases and 2 bases respectively, with 7 bases between them. The CDR3 runs to 11 residues.

This clone was seen repeatedly, ten times or more. The rearrangement uses TRBV12-5 and TRBJ1-2; D unclear. The CDR3 is 12 amino acids. The V gene lost 6 bases and the J gene lost 5 bases, with 10 bases spanning the gap. Germline V gives CDR1 LGHNT, CDR2 FRNRAP. The CDR3 sequence: CASGQDLYGYTF. CDR3 sequence (DNA): TGTGCTAGTGGCCAGGACTTGTATGGCTACACCTTC.

The J gene is TRBJ2-3, the V gene TRBV5-1; possibly TRBD2 for D (7 bases). V lost 0 bases and J 2 bases, leaving 10 bases between the germline ends. There are 15 residues in the CDR3. CDR1 is SGHRS and CDR2 is YFSETQ in the germline V gene. The CDR3 protein is CASSLGGGITDTQYF. The CDR3 nucleotides read TGCGCCAGCAGCTTGGGGGGGGGCATCACAGATACGCAGTATTTT.

The chain joins TRBV27 to TRBJ1-5; D is uncertain. CDR3 length: 13 amino acids. In germline, CDR1 is MNHEY, CDR2 SMNVEV (reference sequence). Trimming shortened V by 8 bases and J by 9 bases, and 17 bases separated the two germline ends. CDR3 amino acids: CASSYSPLRPQHF. CDR3 nucleotides: TGTGCCAGCTCATATTCTCCCCTCAGGCCCCAGCATTTT.

To note about this clone: The same CDR3 is also encoded by other DNA sequences in this sample. This sequence joins TRBV29-1 and TRBJ1-1; D unclear. V lost 1 base and J lost 1, with 4 bases in between. Germline V CDR1 and CDR2: SQVTM, ANQGSEA. This CDR3 is built from 12 residues. CDR3 bases: TGCAGCGTTGAAGGGCCGAACACTGAAGCTTTCTTT. It specifies CSVEGPNTEAFF.

The chain couples TRBV13 to TRBJ2-4; D might be TRBD2 (6 bases). V was pared by 9 bases and J by 1 base, with 19 bases between. CDR3 size: 16 residues. Germline CDR1 reads PRHDT; CDR2 reads FYEKMQ (reference sequence). Here the CDR3 DNA reads TGTGCCAGTGTGGAGGGGTCGGGTAGCGCCAAAAACATTCAGTACTTC. Amino acids: CASVEGSGSAKNIQYF.

This clone was found once. This specimen includes other DNA sequences encoding the same CDR3. The J gene is TRBJ1-1, the V gene TRBV5-1; 7 bases fit TRBD1. CDR1 and CDR2 (germline): SGHRS, YFSETQ. With V trimmed by 2 bases and J by 0 bases, 1 base remained unmatched. This CDR3 has 14 residues. The chain's CDR3 is CASSLQGMNTEAFF. For the CDR3, the DNA is TGCGCCAGCAGCTTACAGGGGATGAACACTGAAGCTTTCTTT.

This clone came up a few times. The chain carries TRBV2 and TRBJ2-4; D ambiguous. Trimming took 7 bases from V and 0 from J, leaving 16 bases between them. Germline-derived CDR1 and CDR2 are SNHLY and FYNNEI. The CDR3 has 16 residues. CDR3 sequence (DNA): TGTGCCAGCACCCCGAACTACTACCTAGCCAAAAACATTCAGTACTTC. Translation gives CASTPNYYLAKNIQYF.

Only a few counts were recorded for this clone. The V gene is TRBV7-8, the J gene TRBJ2-1, with D possibly TRBD2 on 7 matching bases. The CDR3 has 17 amino acids. Germline V lookup: CDR1 SGHVS, CDR2 FQNEAQ. V lost 5 bases, J lost 4 bases, and 21 bases lay in between. The CDR3, as DNA: TGTGCCAGCAGCACATTGGGGGGGGGCCGCCTTTACAATGAGCAGTTCTTC. Its translation is CASSTLGGGRLYNEQFF. Variable domain in full (rest from reference TRBV7-8 and TRBJ2-1): GAGVSQSPRYKVAKRGQDVALRCDPISGHVSLFWYQQALGQGPEFLTYFQNEAQLDKSGLPSDRFFAERPEGSVSTLKIQRTQQEDSAVYLCASSTLGGGRLYNEQFFGPGTRLTVL.

The genes are TRBV18 and TRBJ2-7, with D possibly TRBD2 on 6 matching bases. Germline-derived CDR1 and CDR2 are KGHSH and LQKENI. The CDR3 totals 14 residues. Trimming shortened V by 3 bases and J by 0 bases, and 9 bases separated the two germline ends. The CDR3 loop reads CASSPGLSSYEQYF. CDR3 DNA sequence: TGTGCCAGCTCACCGGGACTTAGCTCCTACGAGCAGTACTTC.

This chain connects TRBV6-5 to TRBJ1-1; D is possibly TRBD1 (5 bases). The CDR3 is 15 residues long. V gave up 7 bases and J gave up 3 bases, with 18 bases separating them. Germline assignment: CDR1 MNHEY and CDR2 SVGAGI. The CDR3 spells CASTRRGAPHTEAFF. CDR3 coding DNA: TGTGCCAGCACCCGAAGGGGCGCCCCCCACACTGAAGCTTTCTTT.

The chain combines TRBV5-1 with TRBJ2-1, with D maybe TRBD2 (5 bases). V was clipped by 4 bases and J by 0 bases, with 20 bases between them. In germline, CDR1 is SGHRS, CDR2 YFSETQ. The CDR3 is 18 residues long. The CDR3 region is CASSLGLQPRSSYNEQFF. The CDR3 DNA reads TGCGCCAGCAGCCTAGGACTGCAACCAAGGAGCTCCTACAATGAGCAGTTCTTC.

The chain uses TRBV11-2 and TRBJ1-1, with unresolved D. With 7 bases removed from V and 0 bases from J, the gap between germline ends came to 18 bases. This CDR3 has 16 amino acids. CDR1 SGHAT and CDR2 FQNNGV come from the germline V gene. CDR3 loop: CASNPNLGGMNTEAFF. As DNA, the CDR3 is TGTGCCAGCAACCCCAACCTTGGCGGCATGAACACTGAAGCTTTCTTT.

V usage is TRBV30 and J usage is TRBJ1-1; 9 bases line up with TRBD1. Germline V lookup: CDR1 GTSNPN, CDR2 SVGIG (reference sequence). J was trimmed by 4 bases and V by 5 bases; bases with no gene match: 2. The CDR3 length is 12 residues. CDR3 bases: TGTGCCTGGGGGACAGGGATCACTGAAGCTTTCTTT. Amino acids: CAWGTGITEAFF.

V and J are TRBV5-4 and TRBJ1-1, with D perhaps matching TRBD1 (5 bases). V was pared by 4 bases and J by 0 bases, with 19 bases between. The V gene's germline CDR1 is SGHNT and CDR2 YYREEE (reference sequence). This CDR3 is 17 amino acids long. CDR3 protein: CASSPSLDSIMNTEAFF. The DNA for the CDR3 is TGTGCCAGCAGCCCTTCATTAGACAGCATAATGAACACTGAAGCTTTCTTT.

The chain joins TRBV5-8 to TRBJ1-2; D is unresolved. The CDR3 is 16 amino acids. The V end lost 7 bases, the J end lost 0 bases, and 19 bases lay between the germline ends. The V gene's germline CDR1 is SGHTS and CDR2 YDEGEE. The CDR3 coding sequence is TGTGCCAGCCAAACCGGGAGGCTACCTCCTAACTATGGCTACACCTTC. It encodes CASQTGRLPPNYGYTF.

J is TRBJ2-7 and V is TRBV27; TRBD1 matches at 7 bases. Germline V gene data show CDR1 as MNHEY and CDR2 as SMNVEV (reference sequence). The J segment lost 4 bases and the V segment lost 5 bases, leaving 11 bases of the junction unmatched. The CDR3 covers 15 residues. The chain's CDR3 is CASSPSGTALYEQYF. CDR3 DNA: TGTGCCAGCAGTCCCTCCGGGACAGCTTTATACGAGCAGTACTTC.

The chain carries TRBV27 and TRBJ2-3; TRBD2 might be the D (5 bases). This CDR3 spans 14 amino acids. The V end was cut by 3 bases, the J end by 6 bases, with 13 bases between. CDR1 is MNHEY, CDR2 SMNVEV, per germline (reference sequence). Written as DNA, the CDR3 is TGTGCCAGCAGTTTTTCCCTATCGGGGGATACGCAGTATTTT. Its translation: CASSFSLSGDTQYF.

V and J are TRBV30 and TRBJ2-2, with 7 bases aligning to TRBD1. Germline assignment: CDR1 GTSNPN and CDR2 SVGIG (reference sequence). CDR3 length equals 13 residues. V lost 4 bases and J lost 6; bases outside the gene matches: 5. The CDR3 DNA follows: TGTGCCTGGACCCAAACAGGGGCCGGGGAGCTGTTTTTT. It specifies CAWTQTGAGELFF.

This clone was seen only a few times. The chain has TRBV7-3 and TRBJ1-1, with 9 bases matching TRBD1. The J segment lost 13 bases and the V segment lost 5 bases, leaving 11 bases of the junction unmatched. This CDR3 region has 13 residues. Looked up from germline, CDR1 is SGHTA and CDR2 is FQGTGA. CDR3 amino acids: CASSPSSGQGLFF. The CDR3 DNA reads as TGTGCCAGCAGCCCCTCATCGGGACAGGGTCTTTTCTTT.

J is TRBJ1-5 and V is TRBV7-9; D remains ambiguous. The germline V and J ends were trimmed by 1 base and 7 bases, with 8 bases remaining between them. Germline assignment: CDR1 SEHNR and CDR2 FQNEAQ (reference sequence). The CDR3 consists of 13 residues. CDR3 amino acids: CASSLGRDQPQHF. CDR3 nucleotide sequence: TGTGCCAGCAGCTTAGGGAGAGACCAGCCCCAGCATTTT.

This clone was recorded a few times. The chain links TRBV5-5 to TRBJ2-7; D may be TRBD1 (6 bases). Germline V gene lookup returns CDR1 SGHKS and CDR2 YYEKEE (reference sequence). The CDR3 has 12 amino acids. The ends were cut back, 3 bases at V and 6 bases at J, with 10 bases in the middle. The CDR3 DNA follows: TGTGCCAGCAGCTCTGCAGGGGCCGAGCAGTACTTC. It is translated as CASSSAGAEQYF.

This clone was observed a handful of times. This rearrangement joins TRBV5-1 to TRBJ1-4, with 7 bases fitting TRBD1. The V gene end was trimmed by 5 bases and the J gene end by 7 bases; junction bases not matched to a gene: 5. CDR1 and CDR2 from the germline V gene are SGHRS and YFSETQ. The CDR3 is made up of 13 amino acids. The chain's CDR3 is CASSKGAGEKLFF. The CDR3, as DNA: TGCGCCAGCAGTAAGGGGGCGGGTGAAAAACTGTTTTTT.

This rearrangement joins TRBV9 to TRBJ2-3; 16 bases align to TRBD2. In germline, CDR1 is SGDLS, CDR2 YYNGEE. Trimming took 3 bases from V and 10 from J; bases not matched to a gene: 5. The CDR3 consists of 15 residues. The CDR3 DNA reads TGTGCCAGCAGCGGAGGGACTAGCGGGAGGGGGGCGCAGTATTTT. This translates into CASSGGTSGRGAQYF.

This sequence joins TRBV30 and TRBJ1-5; TRBD1 is a possible D gene (5 bases). Trimming left V 1 base short and J 5 bases short, with 15 bases between. The V gene's germline CDR1 is GTSNPN and CDR2 SVGIG (reference sequence). CDR3 length: 15 amino acids. The CDR3 region is CAWSGGAGWDQPQHF. Here the CDR3 DNA reads TGTGCCTGGAGTGGGGGCGCAGGGTGGGATCAGCCCCAGCATTTT.

The CDR3 nucleotides are TGCAGCGTTGAATGGGCCACGAACTCTGGAAACACCATATATTTT. Protein product: CSVEWATNSGNTIYF. V gene TRBV29-1 combines with J gene TRBJ1-3, with D unclear. The CDR3 contains 15 residues. Per the germline V gene, CDR1 is SQVTM and CDR2 is ANQGSEA. V lost 2 bases and J lost 0, with 11 bases in between.